A single T cell receptor (beta chain) is shown here with its context. It lacks a known antigen. Within one base of it there is no much larger clone, and no base qualities were kept. The cysteine opens and the phenylalanine closes a CDR3 of 16 amino acids. CDR3 DNA only is kept here, 48 bases in frame from base 1. Trimmed from V: 3 bases; trimmed from J: 4 bases; junction bases lacking a gene match: 11. The sample is drawn from a study of blood T cell repertoires in COVID-19 (dated by TCRdb to the early 2020s). Some background on the complete study: Collaborator samples came from the United States, Italy and Spain and covered acute and convalescent phases of COVID-19. The prospective study material was composed of cDNA or gDNA derived from T cells, B-cell-depleted T cells, or PBMCs. Subjects who had been exposed to COVID-19, were actively infected with it, or had recovered from it provided the deeply sampled blood TCRbeta repertoires that made up the dataset. The repertoires were made available in a free public database intended to serve as a resource for research on the immune response to SARS-CoV-2. Samples came from the ongoing ImmuneRACE study (first 160 participants) plus 1,254 subjects from 6 global collaborators. Nearly every sample came with metadata listing a de-identified subject ID, COVID-19 status, age in years and sex. Where available, HLA class I and class II types were taken from metadata supplied by the sample provider and were not determined by assay-based typing.

Collaborating institutions collected whole blood in K2EDTA tubes following their own protocols. For TCRbeta analysis, collaborators shipped samples as frozen whole blood, isolated PBMCs, or DNA extracted from either of those sample types. Findings and caveats that apply to the study as a whole: Clinical and demographic metadata were provided uncurated, with the amount varying by source and participant.

TCRbeta CDR3 regions were amplified from genomic DNA by means of the immunoSEQ Assay, a bias-controlled multiplex PCR. The study's processing was this. The number of nucleated cells in each sample was estimated from the amplification of reference gene primers within the assay. To quantify the absolute abundance of each unique TCRbeta CDR3 rearrangement, sequence reads were collapsed and filtered. For each sample, productive Simpson clonality was calculated as the square root of Simpson's diversity index over productive rearrangements. The source is immuneACCESS, and TCRdb retained only in-frame sequences with V and J called. Part of the clones is not carried over; for the studies checked, unresolved V genes explain less than half of this, and the remainder is unexplained. V, J and clone size are taken as reported in that table, and D and trimming were inferred from the DNA itself. Within this sample are tens of thousands of clones, with 70% to 80% of them counted one time only. The ten top clones hold 21% of the sample.

Sequenced material: peripheral blood. The source of this sequence is a man between 65 and 85 years old with acute or convalescent COVID-19. The sequence joins TRBV23-1 to TRBJ2-7, with 8 central nucleotides matching TRBD1. TRBV23-1 is labeled an ORF, and its function is uncertain. The DNA is TGCGCCAGCAGTCAGCCCTCGGACAGGGAGGAATACGAGCAGTACTTC. This gives the protein CASSQPSDREEYEQYF.